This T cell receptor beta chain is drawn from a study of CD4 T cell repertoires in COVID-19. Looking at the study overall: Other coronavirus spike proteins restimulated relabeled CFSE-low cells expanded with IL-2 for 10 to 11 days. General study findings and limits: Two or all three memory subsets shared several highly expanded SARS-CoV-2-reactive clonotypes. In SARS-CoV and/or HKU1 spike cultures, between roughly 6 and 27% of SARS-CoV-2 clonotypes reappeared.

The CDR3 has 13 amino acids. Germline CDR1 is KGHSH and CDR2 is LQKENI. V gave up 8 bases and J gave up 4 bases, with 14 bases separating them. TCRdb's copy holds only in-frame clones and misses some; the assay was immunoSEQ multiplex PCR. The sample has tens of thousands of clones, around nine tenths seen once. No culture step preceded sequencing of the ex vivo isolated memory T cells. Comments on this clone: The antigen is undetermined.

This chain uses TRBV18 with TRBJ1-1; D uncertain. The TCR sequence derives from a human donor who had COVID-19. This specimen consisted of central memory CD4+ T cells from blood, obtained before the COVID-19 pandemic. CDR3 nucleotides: TGTGCCAGCACCCGGGAGGGTTTCACTGAAGCTTTCTTT. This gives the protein CASTREGFTEAFF.